The table lists the clone carrying this TCR beta chain with a few counts. Its antigen is not known. The data belong to a study of T cells after yellow fever vaccination. Whole-study results and caveats: Clonotypes shared by both compartments, CD4 and CD8, made up a small share. Peaking faster, on day 5 versus 15, the secondary response was nonetheless weaker.

It was through 5'RACE template switching that TCR cDNA was made, with a universal primer site and UMIs added. TCRdb re-derived calls from the 5' RACE reads in MiXCR, one entry per CDR3 protein. The sample lists some 160,000 distinct CDR3 sequences, 9.3% occurring once. Sequences were derived from CD8+ T cells sorted from PBMCs, sampled 45 days after the yellow fever booster vaccination. The receptor comes from a man aged 18 to 29 who received the YFV17D yellow fever vaccine.

Written as DNA, the CDR3 is TGTGCCAGCTCACCACAAGAGCGGGGTCCCACCGGGGAGCTGTTTTTT. Protein sequence: CASSPQERGPTGELFF. The chain employs TRBV18 and TRBJ2-2; TRBD2 matches at 7 bases. The ends lost 1 base at V and 4 bases at J; junction bases unmatched: 6. This CDR3 contains 16 residues. Germline lookup yields CDR1 KGHSH and CDR2 LQKENI.